A single sample gave rise to the 10 T cell receptor beta chains below, sequenced in a study of shared clonotypes between healthy human individuals. CD8 cells regarded as naive lacked CD45RO, were positively chosen for CCR7, and omitted terminally differentiated effector memory CD45RA+ cells. The data were produced by immunoSEQ multiplex PCR, yet TCRdb's version contains in-frame clones alone and is incomplete. In the table there are hundreds of thousands of clones, approximately 96% of which are singletons. Material: naive CD8+ T cells sorted from blood. The receptor source for this set is a woman aged 30 to 39 in good health.

Of note for this clone: Other DNA sequences in this sample translate to the same CDR3. The chain joins TRBV27 to TRBJ2-1; 9 bases map to TRBD1. The germline gives CDR1 MNHEY, CDR2 SMNVEV (reference sequence). The CDR3 spans 15 residues. After removal of 5 bases from V and 1 base from J, the junction contained 3 bases not matched to a gene. The CDR3 loop is CASSLGQGSYNEQFF. DNA for the CDR3: TGTGCCAGCAGTCTCGGACAGGGGTCCTACAATGAGCAGTTCTTC.

This clone has a handful of counts. The V gene is TRBV5-8, the J gene TRBJ2-1; possibly TRBD2 for D (6 bases). This CDR3 is 12 amino acids long. Trimming took off 0 bases at V and 11 bases at J, with 9 bases between the two ends. Germline CDR1 SGHTS, CDR2 YDEGEE. Here the CDR3 DNA reads TGTGCCAGCAGCTTGGCGGGACTGAAGCAGTTCTTC. Translation: CASSLAGLKQFF.

The chain recombines TRBV2 with TRBJ2-3; D possibly matches TRBD1 or TRBD2 (5 bases each). Deletions cut 2 bases from V and 5 bases from J, with 17 bases between. Germline CDR1 and CDR2: SNHLY and FYNNEI. The CDR3 is 16 amino acids. In DNA form, the CDR3 reads TGTGCCAGCAGTGAATCAACCGGGACCCCAGGAGATACGCAGTATTTT. Amino acid sequence: CASSESTGTPGDTQYF.

This chain joins TRBV28 and TRBJ1-1, with a possible D match to TRBD1 (5 bases). The CDR3 length is 15 residues. Deletions cut 4 bases from V and 0 bases from J, with 12 bases between. Germline CDR1 is MDHEN and CDR2 is SYDVKM. CDR3 sequence: CASSSQDRLNTEAFF. The CDR3 region has the DNA TGTGCCAGCAGTTCTCAAGACAGATTGAACACTGAAGCTTTCTTT.

This rearrangement joins TRBV6-1 to TRBJ2-4, with a weak D call TRBD1 (5 bases). The CDR3 runs 13 residues. Trimming removed 4 bases from V and 5 bases from J, with 9 bases in between. Germline V lookup: CDR1 MNHNS, CDR2 SASEGT. CDR3 in amino acids: CASSGGLENIQYF. The CDR3 DNA follows: TGTGCCAGCAGTGGGGGCCTAGAAAACATTCAGTACTTC.

The chain joins TRBV5-1 to TRBJ1-2, with 10 bases identical to TRBD1. J lost 0 bases, V lost 4 bases, and 6 bases had no gene match. This CDR3 has 16 residues. The V gene's germline CDR1 is SGHRS and CDR2 YFSETQ. This chain's CDR3 is CASSNRDRGTNYGYTF. For the CDR3, the DNA is TGCGCCAGCAGCAACCGGGACAGGGGTACTAACTATGGCTACACCTTC.

This sequence joins TRBV7-3 and TRBJ2-3; 7 bases are shared with TRBD1. The ends lost 5 bases at V and 5 bases at J; junction bases unmatched: 10. Germline V gives CDR1 SGHTA, CDR2 FQGTGA. The CDR3 length is 15 residues. DNA for the CDR3: TGTGCCAGCAGCGAACAGGGGTTCGGCGGAGATACGCAGTATTTT. It is translated as CASSEQGFGGDTQYF.

This clone was seen a single time. The V and J genes are TRBV11-3 and TRBJ2-2; D not resolved. With 1 base removed from V and 8 bases from J, the gap between germline ends came to 2 bases. Germline V gene lookup returns CDR1 SGHNT and CDR2 YENEEA. CDR3 length equals 11 residues. The CDR3 nucleotides are TGTGCCAGCAGCTTAGCTGGGGAGCTGTTTTTT. Protein product: CASSLAGELFF.

The chain employs TRBV4-1 and TRBJ2-7, with 10 positions matching TRBD1. This CDR3 has 15 amino acids. Per germline, CDR1 MGHRA and CDR2 YSYEKL. With 4 bases clipped from V and 3 bases from J, the junction kept 6 bases outside the gene matches. CDR3 protein: CASSLRGTGDYEQYF. As DNA, the CDR3 is TGCGCCAGCAGCCTTAGGGGGACAGGGGACTACGAGCAGTACTTC.

The chain uses TRBV10-2 and TRBJ1-1; no clear D. The V gene's germline CDR1 is WSHSY and CDR2 SAAADI. Trimming stripped 0 bases from V and 0 bases from J, with 11 bases between. The CDR3 covers 16 residues. CDR3 coding DNA: TGCGCCAGCAGTGAGTCGAGTGCCAGTCTGAACACTGAAGCTTTCTTT. It is translated as CASSESSASLNTEAFF.